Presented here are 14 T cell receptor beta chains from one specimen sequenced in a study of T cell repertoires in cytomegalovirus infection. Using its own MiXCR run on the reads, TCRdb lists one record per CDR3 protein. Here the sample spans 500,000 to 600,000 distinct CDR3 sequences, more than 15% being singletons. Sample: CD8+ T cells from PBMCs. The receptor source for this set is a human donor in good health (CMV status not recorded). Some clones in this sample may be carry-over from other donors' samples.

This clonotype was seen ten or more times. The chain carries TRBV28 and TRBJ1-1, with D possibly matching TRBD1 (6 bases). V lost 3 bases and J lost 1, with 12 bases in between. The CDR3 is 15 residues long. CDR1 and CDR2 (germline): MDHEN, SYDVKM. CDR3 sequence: CASSFWTAPNTEAFF. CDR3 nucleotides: TGTGCCAGCAGTTTCTGGACAGCCCCGAACACTGAAGCTTTCTTT.

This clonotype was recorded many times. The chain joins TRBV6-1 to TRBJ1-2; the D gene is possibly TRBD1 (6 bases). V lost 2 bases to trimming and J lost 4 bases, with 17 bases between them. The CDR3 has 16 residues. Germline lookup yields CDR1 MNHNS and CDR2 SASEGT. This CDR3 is CASSEMVGGHPYGYTF. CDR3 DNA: TGTGCCAGCAGTGAAATGGTTGGGGGACATCCCTATGGCTACACCTTC.

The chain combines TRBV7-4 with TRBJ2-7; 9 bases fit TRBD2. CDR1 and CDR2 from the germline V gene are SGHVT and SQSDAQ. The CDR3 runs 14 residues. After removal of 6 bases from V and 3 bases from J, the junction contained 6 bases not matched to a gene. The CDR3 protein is CASSPTSGVYEQYF. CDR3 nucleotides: TGTGCCAGCAGTCCGACTAGCGGCGTCTACGAGCAGTACTTC.

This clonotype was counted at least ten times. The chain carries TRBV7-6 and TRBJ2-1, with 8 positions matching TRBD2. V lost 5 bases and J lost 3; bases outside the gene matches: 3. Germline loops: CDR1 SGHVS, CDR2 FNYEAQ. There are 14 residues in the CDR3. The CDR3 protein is CASSPRGVYNEQFF. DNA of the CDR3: TGTGCCAGCAGCCCGCGGGGGGTCTACAATGAGCAGTTCTTC.

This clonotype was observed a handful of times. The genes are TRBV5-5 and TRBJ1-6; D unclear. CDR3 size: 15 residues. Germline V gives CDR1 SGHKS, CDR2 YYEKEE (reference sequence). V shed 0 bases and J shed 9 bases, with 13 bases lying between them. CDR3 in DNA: TGTGCCAGCAGCTTGGTTGGGCAGTCGGGTTCACCCCTCCACTTT. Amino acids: CASSLVGQSGSPLHF.

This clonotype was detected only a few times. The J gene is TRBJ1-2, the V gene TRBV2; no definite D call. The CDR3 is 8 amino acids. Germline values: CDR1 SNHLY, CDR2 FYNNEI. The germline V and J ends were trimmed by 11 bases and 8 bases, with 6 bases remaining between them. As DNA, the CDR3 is TGTGCCTCCGGGGGCTACACCTTC. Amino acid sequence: CASGGYTF.

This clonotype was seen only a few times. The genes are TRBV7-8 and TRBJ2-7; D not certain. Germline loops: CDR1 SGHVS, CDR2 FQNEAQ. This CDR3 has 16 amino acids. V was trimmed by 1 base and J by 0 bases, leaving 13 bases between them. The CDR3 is CASSLVDGPSSYEQYF. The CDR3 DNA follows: TGTGCCAGCAGCTTAGTAGACGGACCTAGCTCCTACGAGCAGTACTTC.

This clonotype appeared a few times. The CDR3 loop is CASIRQASYEQYF. The CDR3 DNA is TGTGCCAGCATTCGACAGGCCTCCTACGAGCAGTACTTC. The gene calls are TRBV2 and TRBJ2-7; weak D call: TRBD1 (6 bases). Germline V gene data show CDR1 as SNHLY and CDR2 as FYNNEI. Between the trimmed V and J ends, which lost 7 bases and 0 bases, there was a span of 10 bases. The CDR3 is made up of 13 amino acids. The full variable domain, completed using reference TRBV2 and TRBJ2-7, is EPEVTQTPSHQVTQMGQEVILRCVPISNHLYFYWYRQILGQKVEFLVSFYNNEISEKSEIFDDQFSVERPDGSNFTLKIRSTKLEDSAMYFCASIRQASYEQYFGPGTRLTVT.

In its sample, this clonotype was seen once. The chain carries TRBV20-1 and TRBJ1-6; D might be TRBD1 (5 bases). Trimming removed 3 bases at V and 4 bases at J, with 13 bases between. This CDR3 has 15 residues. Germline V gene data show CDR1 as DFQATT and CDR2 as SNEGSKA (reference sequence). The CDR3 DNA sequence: TGCAGTGCTAGCGGTATGGGACGGTATAATTCACCCCTCCACTTT. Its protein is CSASGMGRYNSPLHF.

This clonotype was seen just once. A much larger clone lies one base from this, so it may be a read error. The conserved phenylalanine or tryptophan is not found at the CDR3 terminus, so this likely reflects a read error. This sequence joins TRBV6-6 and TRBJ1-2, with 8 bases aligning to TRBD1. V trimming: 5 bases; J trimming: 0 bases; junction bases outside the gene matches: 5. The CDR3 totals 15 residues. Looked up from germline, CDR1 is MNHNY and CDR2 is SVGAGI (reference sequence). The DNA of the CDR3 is TGTGCCAGCAGTCTACGGGACAGGCCTAACTATGGCTACACCCTC. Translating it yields CASSLRDRPNYGYTL.

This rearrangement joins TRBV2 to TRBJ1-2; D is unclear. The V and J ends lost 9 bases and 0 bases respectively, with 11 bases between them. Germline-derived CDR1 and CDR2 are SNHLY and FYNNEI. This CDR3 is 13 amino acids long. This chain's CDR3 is CARPGTANYGYTF. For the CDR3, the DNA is TGTGCCAGGCCGGGTACCGCTAACTATGGCTACACCTTC.

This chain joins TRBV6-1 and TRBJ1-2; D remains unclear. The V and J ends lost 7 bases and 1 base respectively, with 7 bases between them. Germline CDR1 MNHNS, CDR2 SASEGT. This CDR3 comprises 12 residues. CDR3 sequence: CASTEDNYGYTF. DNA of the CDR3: TGTGCCAGCACTGAGGATAACTATGGCTACACCTTC.

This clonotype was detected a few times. The CDR3 DNA reads TGTGCCTGGAACCCTACGGGTACTGCTATGGACGAGCAGTACTTC. Protein sequence: CAWNPTGTAMDEQYF. This chain links TRBV30 with TRBJ2-7; D uncertain. CDR1 GTSNPN and CDR2 SVGIG come from the germline V gene (reference sequence). The V end was cut by 4 bases, the J end by 5 bases, with 21 bases between. The CDR3 loop spans 15 amino acids.

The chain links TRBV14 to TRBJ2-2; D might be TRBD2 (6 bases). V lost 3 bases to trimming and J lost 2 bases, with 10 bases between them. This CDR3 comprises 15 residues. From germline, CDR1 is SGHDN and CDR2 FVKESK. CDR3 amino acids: CASSHGGANTGELFF. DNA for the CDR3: TGTGCCAGCAGCCACGGCGGGGCCAACACCGGGGAGCTGTTTTTT.